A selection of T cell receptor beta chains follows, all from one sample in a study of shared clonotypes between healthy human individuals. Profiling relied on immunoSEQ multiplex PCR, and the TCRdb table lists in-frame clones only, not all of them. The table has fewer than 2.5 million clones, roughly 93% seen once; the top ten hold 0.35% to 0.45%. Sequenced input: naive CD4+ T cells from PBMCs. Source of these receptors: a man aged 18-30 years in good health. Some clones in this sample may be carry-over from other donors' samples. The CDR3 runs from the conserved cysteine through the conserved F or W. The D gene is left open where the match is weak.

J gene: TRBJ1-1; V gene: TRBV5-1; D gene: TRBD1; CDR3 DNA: TGCGCCAGCAGGTGGGGACAGCACACTGAAGCTTTCTTT; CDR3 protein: CASRWGQHTEAFF
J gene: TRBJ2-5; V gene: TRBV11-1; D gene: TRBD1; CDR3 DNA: TGTGCCAGCAGCAGACAGGGCCGGGAGACCCAGTACTTC; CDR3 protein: CASSRQGRETQYF
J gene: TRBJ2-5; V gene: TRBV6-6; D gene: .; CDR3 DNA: TGTGCCAGCACCCCGGGACTCCTGCGGGAGACCCAGTACTTC; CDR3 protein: CASTPGLLRETQYF
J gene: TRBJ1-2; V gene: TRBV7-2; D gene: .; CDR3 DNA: TGTGCCAGCAGCTTAGACGTGCGGGATATCTATGGCTACACCTTC; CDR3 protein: CASSLDVRDIYGYTF
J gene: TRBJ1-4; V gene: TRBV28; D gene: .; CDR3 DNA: TGTGCCAGCAGTTTAGGCGAGCTGTATGAAAAACTGTTTTTT; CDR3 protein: CASSLGELYEKLFF
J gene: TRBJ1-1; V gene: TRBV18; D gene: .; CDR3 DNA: TGTGCCAGCTCATCGATTGACACCGACGGCACTGAAGCTTTCTTT; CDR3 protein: CASSSIDTDGTEAFF
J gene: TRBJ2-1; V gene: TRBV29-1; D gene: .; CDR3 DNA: TGCAGCGTTAAGTTTCGCTACTCCTACAATGAGCAGTTCTTC; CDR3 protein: CSVKFRYSYNEQFF
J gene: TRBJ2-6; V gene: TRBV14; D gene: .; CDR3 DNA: TGTGCCAGCAGCCAAGTTGGTCTGATTCTCTCTGGGGCCAACGTCCTGACTTTC; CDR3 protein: CASSQVGLILSGANVLTF
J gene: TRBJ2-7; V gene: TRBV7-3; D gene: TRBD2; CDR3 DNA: TGTGCCAGCAGCTTAATTCCGGGAGGGAACTACGAGCAGTACTTC; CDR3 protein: CASSLIPGGNYEQYF
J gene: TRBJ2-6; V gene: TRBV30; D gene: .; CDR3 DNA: TGTGCCTGGAGTGTAGGGCTATCTGGGGCCAACGTCCTGACTTTC; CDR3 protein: CAWSVGLSGANVLTF
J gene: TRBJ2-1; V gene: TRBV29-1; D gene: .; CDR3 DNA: TGCAGCGCTACTAGCAGGGTTCTGCCTCGAGAGCAGTTCTTC; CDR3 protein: CSATSRVLPREQFF
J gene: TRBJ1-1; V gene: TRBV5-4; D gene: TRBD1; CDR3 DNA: TGTGCCAGCAGCGCCCCGGGACAGGGGGCGGGCACTGAAGCTTTCTTT; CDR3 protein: CASSAPGQGAGTEAFF
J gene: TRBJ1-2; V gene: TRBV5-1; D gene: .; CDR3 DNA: TGCGCCAGCAGCTTTGGGGTCCCTACTAACTATGGCTACACCTTC; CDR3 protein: CASSFGVPTNYGYTF
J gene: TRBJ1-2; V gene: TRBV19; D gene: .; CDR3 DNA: TGTGCCAGTAGTATAGGAAGAGGGGATGGCTACACCTTC; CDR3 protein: CASSIGRGDGYTF